The present T cell receptor (beta chain) was sequenced within a study of blood T cells in healthy people across ages. Overall study context: About one barcoded beta molecule per two T cells was the capture yield of template switching. Study results and caveats: Diversity figures derived from one million T cells were judged to underestimate the true value.

Using a J-beta primer mix together with a sample-barcoded 5' primer, a second PCR was run for about 6 to 12 cycles. Template switching added a 12-random-nucleotide identifier to every cDNA molecule. TCRdb processed the 5' RACE reads anew with MiXCR; each CDR3 protein has one entry. Seen here are roughly 570,000 distinct CDR3 sequences, 25% to 30% observed once, and the top ten hold 15% to 20%. This CDR3 comprises 15 residues. V lost 3 bases and J lost 4, with 15 bases in between. Germline V gene data show CDR1 as SGDLS and CDR2 as YYNGEE. To note about this clonotype: Antigen specificity is unknown.

Sequencing was carried out using blood. The chain employs TRBV9 and TRBJ2-3; D may be TRBD2 (5 bases). This TCR came from a woman in her 70s in good health. CDR3 in DNA: TGTGCCAGCAGCGAATGGGCAGGAGCGGCAGATACGCAGTATTTT. The encoded protein is CASSEWAGAADTQYF.